This TCR beta chain was obtained from a study of technical replicates of blood from several donors. Clones were sequenced by immunoSEQ multiplex PCR, and TCRdb holds only the in-frame ones, with some missing. The sample consists of about 15,000 clones, 87% of them appearing once. The TCR comes from a human donor in good health. Material for sequencing was PBMCs.

CDR3 residues: CASSPRGRDNEQFF. As DNA, the CDR3 is TGCGCCAGCAGCCCGCGGGGGCGGGATAATGAGCAGTTCTTC. The rearrangement uses TRBV5-1 and TRBJ2-1; the D gene is possibly TRBD2 (7 bases). Trimming took off 4 bases at V and 7 bases at J, with 15 bases between the two ends. Germline-derived CDR1 and CDR2 are SGHRS and YFSETQ. There are 14 residues in the CDR3.